This TCR beta chain was identified in a study of response to subunit inactivated influenza vaccine. In this sample, this clonotype turned up a few times. Losses at the gene ends were 3 bases for V and 4 bases for J; bases not matched to a gene: 7. The CDR3 runs to 16 residues. Per germline, CDR1 SGHTA and CDR2 FQGNSA. One entry per CDR3 protein, called by TCRdb with MiXCR from the RT-PCR reads. Here the sample spans approximately 500,000 distinct CDR3 sequences, approximately 13% being singletons. Sequences were derived from PBMCs from blood, sampled more than 35 days after vaccination. The V and J genes are TRBV7-2 and TRBJ2-2; TRBD2 aligns across 8 bases. The receptor was isolated from a man aged 45 to 65 who received an inactivated influenza vaccine. The CDR3 here is CASSFSSGLATGELFF. The DNA of the CDR3 is TGTGCCAGCAGCTTCTCTAGCGGGCTAGCCACCGGGGAGCTGTTTTTT.